The entry below describes one T cell receptor beta chain. These data originate in a study of blood T cell repertoires in COVID-19. Study-wide background: T cells, B-cell-depleted T cells, or PBMCs supplied cDNA or gDNA.

Under the authors' procedure: Amplification of reference gene primers provided the estimated nucleated cell counts. Some clones are missing from TCRdb's copy, which holds only in-frame ones; the method was immunoSEQ multiplex PCR. V and J calls and clone size are as listed in that table; D and trimming were resolved from the DNA. The top ten hold over 10% of the sample, which has 100,000 or so clones, about 80% seen once. What was sequenced was peripheral blood. The sequence was obtained from a woman between 70 and 85 years old with acute or convalescent COVID-19.

The CDR3 nucleotides read TGTGCCAGCAGTTACTCTCGGGGTCCCACTGAAGCTTTCTTT. It translates to CASSYSRGPTEAFF. The J gene is TRBJ1-1, the V gene TRBV6-5; D unresolved. CDR3 size: 14 residues. Between the trimmed V and J ends, which lost 0 bases and 4 bases, there was a span of 9 bases. The germline V gene has CDR1 MNHEY and CDR2 SVGAGI.